The T cell receptor (beta chain) described here comes from a study of human T cells and chemical hapten exposure. Overall study: During the roughly 24-week study period, patients had diphenylcyclopropenone applied to the scalp every week. DPC at 0.01% went onto the upper back in patch tests, read at 6 days.

Stated time point: patch test 1, 2 weeks after DPC sensitization. This sample's treatment: therapeutic diphenylcyclopropenone sensitization with weekly scalp DPC. Donors, patients with alopecia ranging from 18 to 70 years old and judged suitable for DPC, provided samples. TCRdb re-analysed the RACE reads in MiXCR, keeping a single row per CDR3 protein. Of tens of thousands of distinct CDR3 sequences listed, under 9% are singletons. For this clonotype: What it binds is not known.

The study, taken as a whole, reports: Expanded TCRs formed significantly more large CDR3 similarity clusters than controls.

Germline CDR1 reads DFQATT; CDR2 reads SNEGSKA (reference sequence). V dropped 6 bases and J dropped 7 bases, with 16 bases sitting between them. This CDR3 is built from 13 residues. The receptor was derived from a woman aged 25 to 45 with alopecia areata. Some clones in this sample may be carry-over from other donors' samples. The material was whole blood, obtained in connection with sensitization to the hapten diphenylcyclopropenone (DPC). This chain joins TRBV20-1 and TRBJ1-5, with D possibly being TRBD1 (6 bases). DNA of the CDR3: TGCAGTGCCGGGGGACAAGAGGTCCAGCCCCAGCATTTT. Protein: CSAGGQEVQPQHF.